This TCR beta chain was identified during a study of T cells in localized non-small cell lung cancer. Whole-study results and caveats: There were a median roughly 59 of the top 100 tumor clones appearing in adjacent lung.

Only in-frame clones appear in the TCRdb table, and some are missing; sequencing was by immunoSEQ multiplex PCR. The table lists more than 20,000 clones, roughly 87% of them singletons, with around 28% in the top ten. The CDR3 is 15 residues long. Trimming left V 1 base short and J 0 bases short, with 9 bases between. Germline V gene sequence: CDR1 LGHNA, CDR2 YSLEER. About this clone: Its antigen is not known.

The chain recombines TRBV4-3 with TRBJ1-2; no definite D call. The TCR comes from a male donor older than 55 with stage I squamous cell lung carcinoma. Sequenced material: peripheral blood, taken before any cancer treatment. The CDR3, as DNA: TGCGCCAGCAGCCAAGGCTTAGAAGCTAACTATGGCTACACCTTC. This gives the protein CASSQGLEANYGYTF.